The 12 T cell receptor beta chains below were found in one sample sequenced in a study of T cells in Graves' hyperthyroidism and ophthalmopathy. It was RNA transcripts that yielded the amplified TCR beta CDR3 regions. The HTBI primer set served for first-round RT-PCR of the TCR CDR3. Via MiXCR, TCRdb re-called the multiplex PCR reads, giving one row per CDR3 protein. The sample holds roughly 740,000 distinct CDR3 sequences, approximately 16% seen once. Sequencing was carried out using blood. The receptors were gathered from a man between 18 and 29 years old with Graves' hyperthyroidism.

The chain has TRBV28 and TRBJ1-5; D remains ambiguous. From germline, CDR1 is MDHEN and CDR2 SYDVKM. V lost 5 bases and J lost 3, with 17 bases in between. This CDR3 contains 16 residues. This CDR3 is CASSTYPDPNNQPQHF. Written as DNA, the CDR3 is TGTGCCAGCAGTACCTACCCGGACCCTAACAATCAGCCCCAGCATTTT.

Of note for this clonotype: This may arise from a read error, as a much more abundant clone is one base away. The V call is TRBV12-3 or TRBV12-4, the J call TRBJ2-7; weak D call: TRBD2 (5 bases). Trimming pared 8 bases from V and 8 bases from J, leaving 16 bases between. The CDR3 sequence is 12 residues long. CDR3 residues: CASGTRRNKQYF. The CDR3 DNA sequence: TGTGCCAGCGGCACCCGGAGGAACAAGCAGTACTTC.

At least ten counts were recorded for this clonotype. The rearrangement uses TRBV28 and TRBJ1-4, with D maybe TRBD1 (6 bases). The CDR3 consists of 15 residues. Germline V lookup: CDR1 MDHEN, CDR2 SYDVKM. The V and J ends lost 5 bases and 3 bases respectively, with 13 bases between them. CDR3 protein: CASSMYQGPNEKLFF. In nucleotides, the CDR3 is TGTGCCAGCAGTATGTATCAGGGGCCTAATGAAAAACTGTTTTTT.

J is TRBJ2-2 and V is TRBV9, with 11 bases fitting TRBD2. The germline CDR1 and CDR2 sequences are SGDLS and YYNGEE. V trimming: 3 bases; J trimming: 0 bases; junction bases outside the gene matches: 10. The CDR3 runs to 19 residues. Here the CDR3 DNA reads TGTGCCAGCAGCGCCTTCCCGGGACTAGCGGTGGCGAACACCGGGGAGCTGTTTTTT. Translated: CASSAFPGLAVANTGELFF.

This clonotype appeared many times. The rearrangement links TRBV7-2 to TRBJ2-7; 12 bases line up with TRBD2. Unmatched junction bases numbered 14, after V lost 1 base and J lost 7 bases. CDR3 length equals 18 residues. Looked up from germline, CDR1 is SGHTA and CDR2 is FQGNSA. The CDR3 sequence is CASSLGTLRLAGAAEQYF. CDR3 sequence (DNA): TGTGCCAGCAGCTTAGGGACCCTGAGACTAGCGGGAGCAGCTGAGCAGTACTTC.

V gene TRBV7-2 combines with J gene TRBJ2-7; D is unresolved. Germline V CDR1 and CDR2: SGHTA, FQGNSA. This CDR3 comprises 15 residues. V was clipped by 1 base and J by 6 bases, with 16 bases between them. CDR3 bases: TGTGCCAGCAGCTTAGATTGGCGATCTCACGCCGAGCAGTACTTC. Translated: CASSLDWRSHAEQYF.

About this clonotype itself: A much larger clonotype is one base distant, so this may be a read error. The chain uses TRBV20-1 and TRBJ2-7, with D possibly TRBD2 on 6 matching bases. The ends were cut back, 2 bases at V and 5 bases at J, with 10 bases in the middle. The CDR3 loop spans 12 amino acids. CDR1 is DFQATT and CDR2 is SNEGSKA in the germline V gene (reference sequence). CDR3 residues: CSARRLVHEQYF. For the CDR3, the DNA is TGCAGTGCTAGAAGACTAGTGCACGAGCAGTACTTC.

This clonotype was observed a few times. For the CDR3, the DNA is TGTGCCAGCAGTCGGCCGGACGTTTATAGCAATCAGCCCCAGCATTTT. Its translation is CASSRPDVYSNQPQHF. The chain recombines TRBV6-1 with TRBJ1-5; D remains ambiguous. Per the germline V gene, CDR1 is MNHNS and CDR2 is SASEGT. The CDR3 length is 16 residues. Trimming stripped 5 bases from V and 0 bases from J, with 14 bases between.

This clonotype was seen a handful of times. The chain recombines TRBV27 with TRBJ2-2; 8 bases map to TRBD2. The length of the CDR3 is 16 residues. The V gene's germline CDR1 is MNHEY and CDR2 SMNVEV (reference sequence). Trimming at V came to 7 bases and at J to 6 bases, leaving 13 bases not matched to a gene. This chain's CDR3 is CASNLNRLASAGELFF. The CDR3 bases are TGTGCCAGCAACCTCAATCGACTAGCGAGCGCCGGGGAGCTGTTTTTT.

The DNA for the CDR3 is TGTGCCAGCAGCACACGACAGGGCGGTGGCTACACCTTC. This encodes CASSTRQGGGYTF. This chain joins TRBV7-2 and TRBJ1-2, with 7 positions matching TRBD1. Unmatched junction bases numbered 7, after V lost 5 bases and J lost 7 bases. CDR3 size: 13 residues. Per the germline V gene, CDR1 is SGHTA and CDR2 is FQGNSA.

The V gene is TRBV6-1, the J gene TRBJ1-1; 8 bases align to TRBD1. J was trimmed by 4 bases and V by 3 bases; bases with no gene match: 4. Germline V gene lookup returns CDR1 MNHNS and CDR2 SASEGT. The CDR3 sequence is 14 residues long. The CDR3 bases are TGTGCCAGCAGTGACCGGGACAGGATCACTGAAGCTTTCTTT. Its protein is CASSDRDRITEAFF.

This clonotype appeared a few times. In DNA form, the CDR3 reads TGCAGTGCTAGAGAATGGGCTAGCAATCAGCCCCAGCATTTT. It specifies CSAREWASNQPQHF. The genes are TRBV20-1 and TRBJ1-5; no clear D. The V gene's germline CDR1 is DFQATT and CDR2 SNEGSKA (reference sequence). V was clipped by 0 bases and J by 0 bases, with 6 bases between them. The CDR3 contains 14 residues.